Reported below is one T cell receptor (beta chain). As yet, its antigen is unknown. TCRdb keeps only in-frame clones here, not all; method: immunoSEQ multiplex PCR. In the table there are about 85,000 clones, roughly 90% of which are singletons. This entry belongs to a study of T cell responses to AZD1222 COVID-19 vaccine. Study-wide findings and caveats: An increase in Spike-specific TCR breadth and depth was observed after two AZD1222 doses. White British ancestry dominated among donors, who included more females, and clonal diversity was possibly underestimated.

This clonotype was obtained from an adult in good health. The source was peripheral blood, collected on day 0 of AZD1222 vaccination.

The CDR3 DNA sequence: TGTGCCAGCAGCGTCCTCCCTGCGGGGGACACCGGGGAGCTGTTTTTT. Translation gives CASSVLPAGDTGELFF. The chain carries TRBV9 and TRBJ2-2; 7 nucleotides agree with TRBD2. CDR1 SGDLS and CDR2 YYNGEE come from the germline V gene. J lost 3 bases, V lost 2 bases, and 7 bases had no gene match. This CDR3 is built from 16 residues.